These 25 T cell receptor beta chains were all obtained from the same sample, sequenced in a study of blood T cells in healthy people across ages. A second PCR, run for about 6 to 11 cycles, used a sample-barcoded 5' primer plus a J-beta primer mix. TCRdb reprocessed the 5' RACE reads via MiXCR and lists one record per CDR3 protein. The data show more than 650,000 distinct CDR3 sequences, about 53% seen once. The sequencing sample was made of blood. All receptors derive from a man aged 80 or over in good health.

The V call is TRBV5-4, the J call TRBJ2-4; 10 bases line up with TRBD1. This CDR3 contains 12 residues. V was pared by 5 bases and J by 14 bases, with 7 bases of the junction left unmatched. Germline CDR1 reads SGHNT; CDR2 reads YYREEE (reference sequence). The CDR3 spells CASRRDRGEEYF. The CDR3 bases are TGTGCCAGCAGACGGGACAGGGGAGAAGAGTACTTC.

V gene TRBV10-3 combines with J gene TRBJ1-1; D unclear. Germline values: CDR1 ENHRY, CDR2 SYGVKD. This CDR3 region has 14 residues. Deletions cut 6 bases from V and 0 bases from J, with 11 bases between. CDR3 in amino acids: CAIRDGEVNTEAFF. CDR3 nucleotide sequence: TGTGCCATCAGGGATGGGGAGGTGAACACTGAAGCTTTCTTT.

This chain links TRBV27 with TRBJ1-2; 8 nucleotides agree with TRBD1. The V segment lost 5 bases and the J segment 4 bases; nucleotides outside the gene matches: 6. Germline CDR1 MNHEY, CDR2 SMNVEV (reference sequence). There are 14 residues in the CDR3. The CDR3 DNA sequence: TGTGCCAGCAGTACCCAGGGGGCTGGCTATGGCTACACCTTC. Amino acid sequence: CASSTQGAGYGYTF.

V is TRBV11-2 and J is TRBJ2-1, with a tentative D call TRBD2 (6 bases). This CDR3 is built from 17 residues. Germline values: CDR1 SGHAT, CDR2 FQNNGV. Trimming left V 3 bases short and J 9 bases short, with 24 bases between. In nucleotides, the CDR3 is TGTGCCAGCAGCTTGAGTAGCGGAGTTATCGGGTTGGGTGAGCAGTTCTTC. It translates to CASSLSSGVIGLGEQFF. Variable domain in full (rest from reference TRBV11-2 and TRBJ2-1): EAGVAQSPRYKIIEKRQSVAFWCNPISGHATLYWYQQILGQGPKLLIQFQNNGVVDDSQLPKDRFSAERLKGVDSTLKIQPAKLEDSAVYLCASSLSSGVIGLGEQFFGPGTRLTVL.

This clonotype was picked up a small number of times. V and J are TRBV20-1 and TRBJ2-5; 8 bases match TRBD2. Germline loops: CDR1 DFQATT, CDR2 SNEGSKA (reference sequence). The CDR3 runs 15 residues. Germline trimming cut 2 bases from V and 1 base from J; bases unmatched to any gene: 6. The DNA for the CDR3 is TGCAGTGCTAGATTCATAGCGGGGACCCAAGAGACCCAGTACTTC. As protein: CSARFIAGTQETQYF.

The rearrangement uses TRBV27 and TRBJ2-1, with TRBD2 matching over 11 bases. This CDR3 comprises 16 residues. The ends lost 3 bases at V and 7 bases at J; junction bases unmatched: 8. Germline V gives CDR1 MNHEY, CDR2 SMNVEV (reference sequence). CDR3 amino acids: CASSFFTSGSGNEQFF. CDR3 DNA: TGTGCCAGCAGTTTTTTTACTAGCGGGAGCGGGAATGAGCAGTTCTTC.

The V and J genes are TRBV5-1 and TRBJ2-3; TRBD2 matches 11 bases. Germline-derived CDR1 and CDR2 are SGHRS and YFSETQ. The CDR3 spans 16 residues. J gave up 14 bases and V 4 bases, and 18 bases lay outside the gene matches. For the CDR3, the DNA is TGCGCCAGCAGCCCACGGACTAGCGGGCTTCACAGATACGCGTATTTT. Protein sequence: CASSPRTSGLHRYAYF.

The chain is built from TRBV2 and TRBJ2-5; D assignment may be TRBD1 or TRBD2 (5 bases each). Trimming stripped 9 bases from V and 7 bases from J, with 21 bases between. The CDR3 covers 14 residues. From germline, CDR1 is SNHLY and CDR2 FYNNEI. Here the CDR3 reads CASLGTDSVVTQYF. The CDR3 DNA reads as TGTGCCAGTTTAGGGACGGACTCGGTAGTGACCCAGTACTTC.

This clonotype appeared a single time. The chain has TRBV6-1 and TRBJ2-3; D tentatively fits TRBD1 or TRBD2 (5 bases each). The germline V gene encodes CDR1 MNHNS and CDR2 SASEGT. This CDR3 has 15 amino acids. Trimming shortened V by 2 bases and J by 14 bases, and 23 bases separated the two germline ends. The CDR3 bases are TGTGCCAGCAGTGAATCTGGGACGAGGAACAGATACGCGTATTTT. Protein sequence: CASSESGTRNRYAYF.

CDR3 coding DNA: TGCGCCAGCAGTCAATCCGGACCCTACGACCAAGAGACCCAGTACTTC. It translates to CASSQSGPYDQETQYF. J is TRBJ2-5 and V is TRBV5-1; D remains unclear. Germline assignment: CDR1 SGHRS and CDR2 YFSETQ. V lost 5 bases and J 0 bases, leaving 17 bases between the germline ends. The CDR3 contains 16 residues.

The chain employs TRBV6-5 and TRBJ2-7, with TRBD1 matching over 8 bases. In germline, CDR1 is MNHEY, CDR2 SVGAGI. This CDR3 is built from 14 residues. J gave up 6 bases and V 2 bases, and 6 bases lay outside the gene matches. The CDR3 coding sequence is TGTGCCAGCAGTTACAGGACAGGGACCTGCGAGCAGTACTTC. Translated: CASSYRTGTCEQYF.

This chain links TRBV29-1 with TRBJ2-7; 7 bases match TRBD2. Germline V gene data show CDR1 as SQVTM and CDR2 as ANQGSEA. With V trimmed by 4 bases and J by 5 bases, 11 bases remained unmatched. There are 14 residues in the CDR3. The CDR3 sequence: CSVGYVVAGDEQYF. The CDR3 bases are TGCAGCGTTGGGTACGTAGTAGCGGGCGACGAGCAGTACTTC.

The genes are TRBV21-1 and TRBJ2-7; the DNA was not used to check the table's D call, TRBD2. The better agreement between TRBJ2-5 and the DNA end casts doubt on the J call. TRBV21-1 is listed as a pseudogene. The CDR3 contains 14 residues. For the CDR3, the DNA is TGTGCCAGCAGCGCGCGGGACAGTCGGGAGACCCAGTACTTC. It translates to CASSARDSRETQYF.

This rearrangement joins TRBV3-1 to TRBJ2-3; 7 bases map to TRBD1. The length of the CDR3 is 13 residues. The V gene's germline CDR1 is LGHDT and CDR2 YNNKEL (reference sequence). V lost 0 bases, J lost 14 bases, and 8 bases stayed unmatched. CDR3 residues: CASSQDSATGRYF. CDR3 nucleotide sequence: TGTGCCAGCAGCCAAGATTCGGCGACAGGGAGGTATTTT.

The chain is built from TRBV10-3 and TRBJ2-1; the D gene could be TRBD1 or TRBD2 (5 bases each). Germline lookup yields CDR1 ENHRY and CDR2 SYGVKD. CDR3 length equals 12 residues. V lost 0 bases to trimming and J lost 12 bases, with 9 bases between them. CDR3: CAISESRGWQFF. DNA of the CDR3: TGTGCCATCAGTGAGTCGAGGGGTTGGCAGTTCTTC.

This rearrangement joins TRBV4-2 to TRBJ1-1, with unresolved D. V gave up 1 base and J gave up 0 bases, with 9 bases separating them. CDR1 is LGHNA and CDR2 is YNFKEQ in the germline V gene. The CDR3 is 15 amino acids. CDR3: CASSQVQAMNTEAFF. In DNA, the CDR3 is TGTGCCAGCAGCCAAGTGCAGGCGATGAACACTGAAGCTTTCTTT.

This clonotype showed up just once. The rearrangement links TRBV12-3 or TRBV12-4 to TRBJ2-7, with D perhaps matching TRBD2 (6 bases). Trimming took off 5 bases at V and 2 bases at J, with 16 bases between the two ends. The CDR3 is 15 residues long. The CDR3 nucleotides are TGTGCCAGCAGTCTGTCCTGGACTAACCCCTACGAGCAGTACTTC. Its translation: CASSLSWTNPYEQYF.

Only a few counts were recorded for this clonotype. This chain links TRBV4-1 with TRBJ2-7; the match to TRBD2 covers 13 bases. The CDR3 loop spans 16 amino acids. CDR1 MGHRA and CDR2 YSYEKL come from the germline V gene. V gave up 4 bases and J gave up 5 bases; unmatched junction bases: 8. This CDR3 reads CASSLGLAGVSHEQYF. As DNA, the CDR3 is TGCGCCAGCAGCCTCGGACTAGCGGGAGTTTCCCACGAGCAGTACTTC.

V usage is TRBV27 and J usage is TRBJ2-1; 10 nucleotides line up with TRBD2. The DNA end is a closer match to TRBJ2-7, so the J assignment may be wrong. CDR1 MNHEY and CDR2 SMNVEV come from the germline V gene (reference sequence). The CDR3 has 16 amino acids. The CDR3 nucleotides read TGTGCCAGCAGTTCCACAATAGCGGGGGGCTACAATGAGCAGTACTTC. This codes for CASSSTIAGGYNEQYF.

The sample holds a few counts of this clonotype. The J gene is TRBJ1-5, the V gene TRBV29-1; maybe TRBD1 (5 bases). Germline loops: CDR1 SQVTM, CDR2 ANQGSEA. CDR3 size: 14 residues. The V and J ends lost 4 bases and 5 bases respectively, with 15 bases between them. The CDR3 protein is CSVAAGGSDQPQHF. For the CDR3, the DNA is TGCAGCGTTGCTGCGGGGGGGAGTGATCAGCCCCAGCATTTT.

The rearrangement uses TRBV7-6 and TRBJ2-7; maybe TRBD1 (6 bases). The CDR3 runs 15 residues. The V and J ends lost 2 bases and 3 bases respectively, with 14 bases between them. Germline V gives CDR1 SGHVS, CDR2 FNYEAQ. CDR3: CASSLLEGGGYEQYF. As DNA, the CDR3 is TGTGCCAGCAGCTTACTAGAAGGGGGTGGCTACGAGCAGTACTTC. The complete variable domain, with remaining parts taken from reference TRBV7-6 and TRBJ2-7, reads GAGVSQSPRYKVTKRGQDVALRCDPISGHVSLYWYRQALGQGPEFLTYFNYEAQQDKSGLPNDRFSAERPEGSISTLTIQRTEQRDSAMYRCASSLLEGGGYEQYFGPGTRLTVT.

V is TRBV12-3 or TRBV12-4 and J is TRBJ2-4, with D uncertain. The DNA end lines up better with TRBJ2-5; the J call may be wrong. The CDR3 is 15 amino acids. CDR3 DNA: TGTGCCAGCAGTTTATTAACAGTCACCCAAGAGACCCAGTACTTC. Translated: CASSLLTVTQETQYF.

Only a few counts were recorded for this clonotype. The chain couples TRBV7-2 to TRBJ2-7, with D maybe TRBD2 (6 bases). The germline CDR1 and CDR2 sequences are SGHTA and FQGNSA. This CDR3 spans 15 amino acids. V was pared by 5 bases and J by 0 bases, with 14 bases between. The CDR3 protein is CASSKNRRDSYEQYF. The CDR3 DNA reads as TGTGCCAGCAGCAAAAACCGGAGGGACTCCTACGAGCAGTACTTC.

This clonotype has more than one count but fewer than ten. This rearrangement joins TRBV24-1 to TRBJ2-5, with TRBD1 matching 10 bases. Germline V CDR1 and CDR2: KGHDR, SFDVKD. The CDR3 sequence is 16 residues long. Trimming removed 4 bases from V and 2 bases from J; junction bases left unmatched: 6. CDR3 residues: CATSESGQGGQETQYF. Here the CDR3 DNA reads TGTGCCACCAGTGAGAGCGGACAGGGGGGTCAAGAGACCCAGTACTTC.

V and J are TRBV20-1 and TRBJ2-3, with TRBD2 as a possible D gene (6 bases). CDR1 and CDR2 (germline): DFQATT, SNEGSKA (reference sequence). V lost 0 bases and J lost 6, with 19 bases in between. This CDR3 is built from 16 residues. DNA of the CDR3: TGCAGTGCTAGAGATTTGCTAGCGTACCGCAGGGATACGCAGTATTTT. Translated, it gives CSARDLLAYRRDTQYF.